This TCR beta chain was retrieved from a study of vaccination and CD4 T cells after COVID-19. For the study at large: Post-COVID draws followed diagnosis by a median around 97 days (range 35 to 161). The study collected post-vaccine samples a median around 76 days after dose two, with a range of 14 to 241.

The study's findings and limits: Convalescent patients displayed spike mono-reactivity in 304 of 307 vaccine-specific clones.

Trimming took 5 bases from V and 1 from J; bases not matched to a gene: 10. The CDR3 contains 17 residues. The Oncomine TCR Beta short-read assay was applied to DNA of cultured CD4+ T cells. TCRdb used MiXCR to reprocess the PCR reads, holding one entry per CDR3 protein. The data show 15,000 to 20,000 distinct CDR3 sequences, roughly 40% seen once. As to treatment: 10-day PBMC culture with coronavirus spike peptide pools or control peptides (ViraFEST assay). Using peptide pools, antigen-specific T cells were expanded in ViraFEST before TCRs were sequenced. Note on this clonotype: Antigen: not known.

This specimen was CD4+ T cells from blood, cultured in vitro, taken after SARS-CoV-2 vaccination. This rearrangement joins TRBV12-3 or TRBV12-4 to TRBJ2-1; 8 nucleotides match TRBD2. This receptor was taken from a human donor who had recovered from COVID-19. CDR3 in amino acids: CASSPRVAGTSYNEQFF. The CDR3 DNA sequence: TGTGCCAGCAGTCCGCGAGTAGCGGGAACTTCCTACAATGAGCAGTTCTTC.